Given below is one TCR beta chain in context. No antigen is known for it. CDR1 SQVTM and CDR2 ANQGSEA come from the germline V gene. CDR3 length: 14 residues. Trimming cost V 7 bases and J 0 bases, with 15 bases left between them. This entry comes from a study of T cells after yellow fever vaccination. Study-level findings and limits: Most primary-vaccination clones recurred post-booster (roughly 96% CD4, roughly 91% CD8).

TCRdb itself ran the 5' RACE reads through MiXCR, one entry per CDR3 protein. Among 120,000 or so distinct CDR3 sequences listed, 13% to 15% were seen once. The rearrangement joins TRBV29-1 to TRBJ2-5; the D gene is possibly TRBD2 (6 bases). This TCR came from a man between 18 and 35 years old who received the YFV17D yellow fever vaccine. The source was CD8+ T cells sorted from PBMCs, collected 5 days after the yellow fever booster vaccination. The CDR3 region is CSGRGGDYQETQYF. DNA for the CDR3: TGCAGCGGGCGTGGCGGGGACTACCAAGAGACCCAGTACTTC.